These 10 T cell receptor beta chains were all obtained from the same sample, sequenced in a study of cytomegalovirus exposure and HLA in healthy donors. PCR employed 60 Vbeta and 13 Jbeta primers. The assay was immunoSEQ multiplex PCR, and TCRdb's table has in-frame clones only and misses some. Altogether some 160,000 clones are present, 65% to 85% being singletons, with the ten largest covering approximately 1.4%. Sequencing was performed on PBMCs. The receptor set was obtained from a woman aged 18 to 35 in good health and CMV-seronegative.

J is TRBJ2-7 and V is TRBV19; 8 bases are shared with TRBD1. CDR1 and CDR2 (germline): LNHDA, SQIVND (reference sequence). The CDR3 totals 15 residues. The V segment lost 0 bases and the J segment 3 bases; nucleotides outside the gene matches: 4. CDR3 protein: CASSIDDRGLYEQYF. The CDR3 coding sequence is TGTGCCAGTAGTATAGACGACAGGGGCCTCTACGAGCAGTACTTC.

The chain joins TRBV4-1 to TRBJ2-5; 12 nucleotides match TRBD2. CDR1 and CDR2 (germline): MGHRA, YSYEKL. The CDR3 is made up of 18 amino acids. The trim removed 1 base at V and 7 bases at J, leaving 13 bases unmatched. The CDR3 region is CASSQGTSGVLPEGTQYF. Here the CDR3 DNA reads TGCGCCAGCAGCCAAGGGACTAGCGGGGTCTTACCCGAGGGGACCCAGTACTTC.

A word on this clone: A junction boundary mismatches the germline segment, possibly from a read error. This chain connects TRBV28 to TRBJ2-7; 9 bases align to TRBD1. This CDR3 spans 16 amino acids. CDR1 is MDHEN and CDR2 is SYDVKM in the germline V gene. CDR3 in DNA: TGTGCCAGCAGTTTAACAGGGGGCGTTCCATCCTACGAGCGGTACTTC. It codes for CASSLTGGVPSYERYF.

The chain carries TRBV21-1 and TRBJ1-1. TRBV21-1 is tagged as a pseudogene. This CDR3 contains 19 residues. CDR3: CASSKELLGEGRGNTEAFF. CDR3 nucleotides: TGTGCCAGCAGCAAAGAGCTTTTGGGTGAGGGCCGGGGGAACACTGAAGCTTTCTTT.

The V gene is TRBV7-9, the J gene TRBJ2-7; TRBD2 matches at 7 bases. The CDR3 has 15 residues. V lost 5 bases, J lost 4 bases, and 11 bases stayed unmatched. The germline CDR1 and CDR2 sequences are SEHNR and FQNEAQ (reference sequence). The CDR3 sequence is CASSPEVAGGYEQYF. The CDR3, as DNA: TGTGCCAGCAGCCCCGAGGTAGCGGGCGGATACGAGCAGTACTTC.

The rearrangement links TRBV28 to TRBJ2-5; 7 positions match TRBD1. Trimming took 4 bases from V and 3 from J; bases not matched to a gene: 20. The CDR3 is 19 amino acids. Germline CDR1 reads MDHEN; CDR2 reads SYDVKM. The CDR3 region is CASSSLLGQERHNEETQYF. Here the CDR3 DNA reads TGTGCCAGCAGTTCCCTACTTGGACAGGAACGACATAATGAAGAGACCCAGTACTTC.

The chain employs TRBV2 and TRBJ2-7, with no clear D. Germline assignment: CDR1 SNHLY and CDR2 FYNNEI. The CDR3 is 11 residues long. The V and J ends lost 4 bases and 3 bases respectively, with 4 bases between them. CDR3 region: CASSANYEQYF. CDR3 coding DNA: TGTGCCAGCAGTGCAAACTACGAGCAGTACTTC.

The rearrangement links TRBV11-2 to TRBJ2-7, with D possibly being TRBD2 (7 bases). V lost 0 bases to trimming and J lost 3 bases, with 15 bases between them. Germline V lookup: CDR1 SGHAT, CDR2 FQNNGV. This CDR3 is 16 amino acids long. The CDR3 spells CASSLEVGGAFYEQYF. CDR3 DNA sequence: TGTGCCAGCAGCTTAGAGGTGGGGGGGGCCTTCTACGAGCAGTACTTC.

The chain uses TRBV27 and TRBJ1-1, with unresolved D. The CDR3 loop spans 13 amino acids. With 3 bases removed from V and 6 bases from J, the gap between germline ends came to 11 bases. Looked up from germline, CDR1 is MNHEY and CDR2 is SMNVEV (reference sequence). CDR3 nucleotide sequence: TGTGCCAGCAGTTTGCGAGCAGGCGCTGAAGCTTTCTTT. Amino acid sequence: CASSLRAGAEAFF.

V usage is TRBV6-5 and J usage is TRBJ2-7; D call uncertain. CDR3 size: 16 residues. The germline V and J ends were trimmed by 2 bases and 5 bases, with 19 bases remaining between them. Germline V gene lookup returns CDR1 MNHEY and CDR2 SVGAGI. DNA of the CDR3: TGTGCCAGCAGTTACGGTCTAAGTTCAGGCTTGCACGAGCAGTACTTC. Encoded protein: CASSYGLSSGLHEQYF.